Reported below is one T cell receptor beta chain. Its binding antigen is unknown. No clone much larger than this one lies a single base away; base qualities are absent. TCRbeta CDR3 regions were amplified from genomic DNA using the immunoSEQ Assay, a bias-controlled multiplex PCR. For the original study's pipeline: Within the assay, amplification of reference gene primers was used to estimate how many nucleated cells each sample contained. To quantify the absolute abundance of each unique TCRbeta CDR3 rearrangement, sequence reads were collapsed and filtered. Productive Simpson clonality was computed per sample as the square root of Simpson's diversity index over productive rearrangements. The source is immuneACCESS, and TCRdb retained only in-frame sequences with V and J called. Part of the clones is not carried over; for the studies checked, unresolved V genes explain less than half of this, and the remainder is unexplained. That table gives V, J and clone size, and the DNA gave D and trimming. This sample comprises roughly 99,000 clones, 70% to 90% of them detected only once. Around 7% of the sample is held by the ten biggest clonotypes.

The CDR3 contains 20 residues, cysteine and phenylalanine counted. The entry retains the CDR3 DNA only, 60 bases that are in frame from base 1. CDR1 is given as LNHNV and CDR2 as YYDKDF, both from the germline V gene (reference sequence). V and J are trimmed by 0 bases and 0 bases, and the gene matches miss 10 bases of the junction. Collaborating institutions collected whole blood in K2EDTA tubes following their own protocols. Collaborator samples were shipped for TCRbeta analysis as frozen whole blood, isolated PBMCs, or DNA extracted from either sample type. This record comes from a study of blood T cell repertoires in COVID-19 (dated by TCRdb to about 2020). Background on the whole study: The collaborator samples originated in the United States, Italy and Spain and spanned the acute and convalescent phases of COVID-19. The samples were drawn from the first 160 participants of the ongoing ImmuneRACE study and from over 950 subjects provided by 6 global collaborators. Where HLA class I and class II types were available, the types were taken from metadata supplied by the sample provider, not from assay-based typing. Subjects who had been exposed to COVID-19, were actively infected with it, or had recovered from it provided the deeply sampled blood TCRbeta repertoires that made up the dataset. Nearly every sample came with metadata listing a de-identified subject ID, COVID-19 status, age in years and sex. The material from the prospective study consisted of cDNA or gDNA derived from T cells, B-cell-depleted T cells, or PBMCs. The repertoires were made available in a free public database intended to serve as a resource for research on the immune response to SARS-CoV-2.

The investigation overall reported the following: How much clinical and demographic metadata was included differed by source and by participant, and the metadata was provided uncurated.

Sequencing was done on a sample of peripheral blood. The rearranged segments are TRBV15 and TRBJ2-7, with 14 middle bases fitting TRBD2. The source of this sequence is a man aged 50 or older with active or convalescent COVID-19. The CDR3 region has the sequence CATSREFEGLAGVRSYEQYF. The DNA is as follows: TGTGCCACCAGCAGAGAATTTGAGGGACTAGCGGGAGTCCGCTCCTACGAGCAGTACTTC.